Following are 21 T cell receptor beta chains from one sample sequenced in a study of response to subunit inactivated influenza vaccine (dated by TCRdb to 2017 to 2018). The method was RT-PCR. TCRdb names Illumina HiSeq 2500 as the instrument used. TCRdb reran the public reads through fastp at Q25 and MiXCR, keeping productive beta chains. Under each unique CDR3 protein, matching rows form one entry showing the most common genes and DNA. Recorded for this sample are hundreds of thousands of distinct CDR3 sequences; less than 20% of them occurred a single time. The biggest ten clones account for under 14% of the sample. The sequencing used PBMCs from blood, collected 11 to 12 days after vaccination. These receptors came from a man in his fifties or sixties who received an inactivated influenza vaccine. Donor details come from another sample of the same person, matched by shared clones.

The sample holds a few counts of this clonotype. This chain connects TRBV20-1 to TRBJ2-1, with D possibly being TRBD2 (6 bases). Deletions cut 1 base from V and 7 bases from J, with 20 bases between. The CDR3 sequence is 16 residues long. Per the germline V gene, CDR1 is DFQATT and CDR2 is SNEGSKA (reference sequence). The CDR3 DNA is TGCAGTGCTAGAGGGATTTCGGGCGGGGCTCTAAATGAGCAGTTCTTC. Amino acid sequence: CSARGISGGALNEQFF.

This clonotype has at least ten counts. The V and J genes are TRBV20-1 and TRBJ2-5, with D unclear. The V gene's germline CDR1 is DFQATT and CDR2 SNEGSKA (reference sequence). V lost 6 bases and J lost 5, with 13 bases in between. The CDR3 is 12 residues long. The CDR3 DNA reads TGCAGTGCCCCTAACGAATTGGAGACCCAGTACTTC. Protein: CSAPNELETQYF.

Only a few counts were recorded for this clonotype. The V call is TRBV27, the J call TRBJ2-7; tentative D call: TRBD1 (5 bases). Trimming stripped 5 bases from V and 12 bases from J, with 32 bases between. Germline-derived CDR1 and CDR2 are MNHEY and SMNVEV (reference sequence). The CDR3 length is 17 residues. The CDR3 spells CASSATDKMPDNQQRYF. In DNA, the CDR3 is TGTGCCAGCAGTGCGACAGACAAGATGCCGGACAATCAGCAGCGGTACTTC.

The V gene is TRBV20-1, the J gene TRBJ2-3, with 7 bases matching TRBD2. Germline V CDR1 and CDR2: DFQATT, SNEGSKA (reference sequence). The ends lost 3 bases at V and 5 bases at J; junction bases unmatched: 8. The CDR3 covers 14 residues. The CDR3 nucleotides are TGCAGTGCTAGCGGTTTCGGGGGGATAGATACGCAGTATTTT. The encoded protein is CSASGFGGIDTQYF.

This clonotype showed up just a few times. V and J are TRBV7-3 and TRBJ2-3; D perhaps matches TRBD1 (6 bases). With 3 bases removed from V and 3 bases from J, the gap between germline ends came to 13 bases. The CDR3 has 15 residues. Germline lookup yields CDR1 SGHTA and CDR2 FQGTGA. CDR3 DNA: TGTGCCAGCAGCTTCTGGGCAGGGGTGACAGATACGCAGTATTTT. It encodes CASSFWAGVTDTQYF. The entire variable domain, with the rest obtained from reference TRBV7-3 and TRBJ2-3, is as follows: GAGVSQTPSNKVTEKGKYVELRCDPISGHTALYWYRQSLGQGPEFLIYFQGTGAADDSGLPNDRFFAVRPEGSVSTLKIQRTERGDSAVYLCASSFWAGVTDTQYFGPGTRLTVL.

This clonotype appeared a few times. The CDR3 sequence: CASSEAINGRGLTQYF. In DNA form, the CDR3 reads TGTGCCAGCAGTGAAGCAATCAATGGGCGGGGGCTAACCCAGTACTTC. The chain uses TRBV6-1 and TRBJ2-5, with D perhaps matching TRBD2 (7 bases). The CDR3 length is 16 residues. Germline V gene data show CDR1 as MNHNS and CDR2 as SASEGT. Trimming removed 0 bases from V and 8 bases from J, with 19 bases in between.

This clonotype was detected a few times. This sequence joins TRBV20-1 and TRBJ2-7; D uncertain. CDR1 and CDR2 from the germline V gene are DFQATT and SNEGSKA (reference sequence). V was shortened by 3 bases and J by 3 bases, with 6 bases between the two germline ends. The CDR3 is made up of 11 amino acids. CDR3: CSASRLYEQYF. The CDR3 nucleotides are TGCAGTGCTAGTCGGCTCTACGAGCAGTACTTC.

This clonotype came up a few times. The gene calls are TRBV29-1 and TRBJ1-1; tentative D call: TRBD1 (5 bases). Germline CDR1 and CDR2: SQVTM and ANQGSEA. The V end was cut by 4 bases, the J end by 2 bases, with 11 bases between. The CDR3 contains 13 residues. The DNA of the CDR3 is TGCAGCGTTGGGGGCAGGCAAAACACTGAAGCTTTCTTT. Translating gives CSVGGRQNTEAFF.

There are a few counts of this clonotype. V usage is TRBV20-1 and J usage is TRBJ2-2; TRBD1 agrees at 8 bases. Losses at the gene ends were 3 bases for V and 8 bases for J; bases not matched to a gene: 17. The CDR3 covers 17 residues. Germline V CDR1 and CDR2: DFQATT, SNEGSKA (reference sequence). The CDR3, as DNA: TGCAGTGCTAGTTCGGGTCAGGACAGGGCTCTAACGGGGGAGCTGTTTTTT. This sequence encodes CSASSGQDRALTGELFF.

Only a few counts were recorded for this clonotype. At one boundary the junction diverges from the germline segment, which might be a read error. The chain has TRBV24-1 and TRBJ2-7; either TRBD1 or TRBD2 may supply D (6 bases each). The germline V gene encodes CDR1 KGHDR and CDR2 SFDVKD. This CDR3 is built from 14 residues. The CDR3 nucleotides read TGTGCCACGAGTGAAAGGGGGAGGTTGGACGAGCAGTACTTC. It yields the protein CATSERGRLDEQYF.

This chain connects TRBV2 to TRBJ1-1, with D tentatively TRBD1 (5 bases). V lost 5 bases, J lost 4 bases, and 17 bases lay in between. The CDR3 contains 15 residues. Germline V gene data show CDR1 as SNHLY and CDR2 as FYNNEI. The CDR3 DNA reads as TGTGCCAGCAGTATTAACAGGCAATGGGGCACTGAAGCTTTCTTT. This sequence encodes CASSINRQWGTEAFF.

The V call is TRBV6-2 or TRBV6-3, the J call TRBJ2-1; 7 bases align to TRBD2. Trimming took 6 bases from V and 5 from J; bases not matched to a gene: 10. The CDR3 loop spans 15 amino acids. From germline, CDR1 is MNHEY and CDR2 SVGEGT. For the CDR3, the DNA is TGTGCCAGCAGAATTTGGGGGAGGGCCAACAATGAGCAGTTCTTC. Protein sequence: CASRIWGRANNEQFF.

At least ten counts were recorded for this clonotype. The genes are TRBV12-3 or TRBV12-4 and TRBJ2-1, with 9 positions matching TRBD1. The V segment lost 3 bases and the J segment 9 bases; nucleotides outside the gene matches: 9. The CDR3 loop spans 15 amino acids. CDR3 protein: CASSLGTGWLSEQFF. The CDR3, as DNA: TGTGCCAGCAGTTTGGGGACAGGGTGGTTAAGTGAGCAGTTCTTC.

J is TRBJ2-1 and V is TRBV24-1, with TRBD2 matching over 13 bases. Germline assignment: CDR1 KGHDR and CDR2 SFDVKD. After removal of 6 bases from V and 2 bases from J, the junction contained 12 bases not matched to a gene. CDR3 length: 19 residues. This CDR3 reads CATSFGTSGKYSAYNEQFF. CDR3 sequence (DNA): TGTGCCACCAGTTTCGGGACTAGCGGGAAGTATAGCGCCTACAATGAGCAGTTCTTC.

The CDR3 DNA reads TGTGCCAGCAGCGTAGGGACAGTCATTCCCGGGGAGCTGTTTTTT. It encodes CASSVGTVIPGELFF. V gene TRBV9 combines with J gene TRBJ2-2, with TRBD1 as a possible D gene (6 bases). Germline CDR1 reads SGDLS; CDR2 reads YYNGEE. V lost 0 bases and J lost 6, with 12 bases in between. CDR3 length: 15 residues.

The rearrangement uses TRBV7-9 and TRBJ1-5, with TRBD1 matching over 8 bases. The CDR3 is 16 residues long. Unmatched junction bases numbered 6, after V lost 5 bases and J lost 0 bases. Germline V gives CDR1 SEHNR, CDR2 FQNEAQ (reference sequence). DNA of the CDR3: TGTGCCAGCAGCGAAGACAGGGGTCATAGCAATCAGCCCCAGCATTTT. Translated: CASSEDRGHSNQPQHF.

The CDR3 loop reads CASSGWDRPLAKNIQYF. CDR3 coding DNA: TGTGCCAGCAGCGGTTGGGACCGACCATTAGCCAAAAACATTCAGTACTTC. V and J are TRBV7-9 and TRBJ2-4; D is perhaps TRBD1 or TRBD2 (5 bases each). V lost 5 bases to trimming and J lost 0 bases, with 17 bases between them. CDR1 is SEHNR and CDR2 is FQNEAQ in the germline V gene (reference sequence). CDR3 size: 17 residues.

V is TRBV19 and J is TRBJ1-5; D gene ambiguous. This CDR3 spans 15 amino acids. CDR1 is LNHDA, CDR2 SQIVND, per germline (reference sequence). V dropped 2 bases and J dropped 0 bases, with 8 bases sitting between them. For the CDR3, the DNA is TGTGCCAGTAGTATAACGGATTATAGCAATCAGCCCCAGCATTTT. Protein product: CASSITDYSNQPQHF.

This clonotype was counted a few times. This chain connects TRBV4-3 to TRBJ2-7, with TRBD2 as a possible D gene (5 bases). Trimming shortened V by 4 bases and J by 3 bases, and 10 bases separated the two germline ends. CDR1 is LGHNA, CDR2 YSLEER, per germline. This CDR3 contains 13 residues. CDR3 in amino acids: CASSRNRDYEQYF. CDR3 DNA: TGCGCCAGCAGCCGGAACCGGGACTACGAGCAGTACTTC.

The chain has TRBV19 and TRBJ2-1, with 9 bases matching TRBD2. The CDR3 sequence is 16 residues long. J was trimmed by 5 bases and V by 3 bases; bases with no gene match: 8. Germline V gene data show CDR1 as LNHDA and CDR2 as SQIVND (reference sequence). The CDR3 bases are TGTGCCAGTAGTATTGACGCGACTAGCGGAGACAATGAGCAGTTCTTC. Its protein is CASSIDATSGDNEQFF. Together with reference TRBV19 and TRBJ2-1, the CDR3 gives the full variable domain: DGGITQSPKYLFRKEGQNVTLSCEQNLNHDAMYWYRQDPGQGLRLIYYSQIVNDFQKGDIAEGYSVSREKKESFPLTVTSAQKNPTAFYLCASSIDATSGDNEQFFGPGTRLTVL.

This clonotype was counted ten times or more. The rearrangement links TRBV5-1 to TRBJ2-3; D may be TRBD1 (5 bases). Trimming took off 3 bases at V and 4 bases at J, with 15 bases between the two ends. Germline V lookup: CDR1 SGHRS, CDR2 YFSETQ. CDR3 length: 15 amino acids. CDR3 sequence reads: CASSSLLQASDTQYF. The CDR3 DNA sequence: TGCGCCAGCAGCTCCCTCCTACAGGCTTCAGATACGCAGTATTTT.